Below, 27 T cell receptor beta chains from the same sample are listed, as sequenced in a study of blood T cell repertoires in COVID-19. TCRdb's table, derived via immunoSEQ multiplex PCR, lists solely in-frame clones and lacks some. The sample holds approximately 390,000 clones; approximately 89% are singletons and the top ten take 2% to 2.5%. Sequences were obtained from peripheral blood. The receptors shown here come from a woman between 55 and 75 years old with COVID-19, enrolled during active disease.

The rearrangement links TRBV6-5 to TRBJ1-1, with TRBD1 matching over 7 bases. This CDR3 is built from 13 residues. The germline gives CDR1 MNHEY, CDR2 SVGAGI. CDR3 residues: CASRAQGYTEAFF. The CDR3 DNA reads as TGTGCGAGTAGGGCACAGGGGTACACTGAAGCTTTCTTT.

The chain joins TRBV7-2 to TRBJ2-7; D might be TRBD1 (5 bases). Germline CDR1 and CDR2: SGHTA and FQGNSA. V was cut by 0 bases and J by 2 bases, with 5 bases left in between. CDR3 length equals 13 residues. In DNA form, the CDR3 reads TGTGCCAGCAGCTTAGCGGGGCCCTACGAGCAGTACTTC. Its translation: CASSLAGPYEQYF.

This chain uses TRBV5-1 with TRBJ1-2, with D hard to call. From germline, CDR1 is SGHRS and CDR2 YFSETQ. The germline V and J ends were trimmed by 2 bases and 8 bases, with 10 bases remaining between them. This CDR3 region has 12 residues. CDR3 sequence: CASSFSGEGYTF. The CDR3 coding sequence is TGCGCCAGCAGCTTCTCCGGGGAAGGCTACACCTTC.

The V gene is TRBV7-2, the J gene TRBJ1-1, with TRBD1 identical over 7 bases. Germline CDR1 reads SGHTA; CDR2 reads FQGNSA. The CDR3 contains 15 residues. Trimming at V came to 4 bases and at J to 4 bases, leaving 9 bases not matched to a gene. CDR3 amino acids: CASSSGQAGFTEAFF. The CDR3 bases are TGTGCCAGCAGCTCCGGACAGGCTGGGTTCACTGAAGCTTTCTTT. The full variable domain, completed using reference TRBV7-2 and TRBJ1-1, is GAGVSQSPSNKVTEKGKDVELRCDPISGHTALYWYRQSLGQGLEFLIYFQGNSAPDKSGLPSDRFSAERTGGSVSTLTIQRTQQEDSAVYLCASSSGQAGFTEAFFGQGTRLTVV.

This chain joins TRBV11-2 and TRBJ2-1; 7 bases are shared with TRBD2. Germline lookup yields CDR1 SGHAT and CDR2 FQNNGV. The V gene end was trimmed by 4 bases and the J gene end by 3 bases; junction bases not matched to a gene: 6. CDR3 length equals 15 residues. The CDR3 DNA reads as TGTGCCAGCAGCTACGGGAGCGGGGACTACAATGAGCAGTTCTTC. Protein sequence: CASSYGSGDYNEQFF.

The CDR3 DNA follows: TGTGCCAGCAGCCCCAGGACTAGCGGGGACAATGAGCAGTTCTTC. Amino acids: CASSPRTSGDNEQFF. This sequence joins TRBV7-3 and TRBJ2-1; TRBD2 matches at 12 bases. Trimming at V came to 5 bases and at J to 5 bases, leaving 4 bases not matched to a gene. Germline assignment: CDR1 SGHTA and CDR2 FQGTGA. The length of the CDR3 is 15 residues.

V gene TRBV15 combines with J gene TRBJ2-7; TRBD1 aligns across 9 bases. V lost 5 bases, J lost 5 bases, and 7 bases stayed unmatched. Germline V gene data show CDR1 as LNHNV and CDR2 as YYDKDF (reference sequence). The CDR3 spans 14 residues. The CDR3 sequence is CATSGWTGDHEQYF. CDR3 nucleotide sequence: TGTGCCACCAGCGGGTGGACAGGGGACCACGAGCAGTACTTC.

The chain uses TRBV6-1 and TRBJ2-1; D perhaps matches TRBD1 (5 bases). Trimming took 1 base from V and 12 from J, leaving 13 bases between them. The CDR3 is 13 residues long. Germline CDR1 is MNHNS and CDR2 is SASEGT. CDR3 protein: CASSEVPTVGQFF. Written as DNA, the CDR3 is TGTGCCAGCAGTGAAGTCCCGACAGTTGGGCAGTTCTTC.

CDR3 region: CASSLTQTGRHTQYF. The DNA for the CDR3 is TGTGCCAGCAGCTTAACGCAGACAGGGCGACATACGCAGTATTTT. V and J are TRBV7-9 and TRBJ2-3, with 7 bases aligning to TRBD1. Germline values: CDR1 SEHNR, CDR2 FQNEAQ (reference sequence). The CDR3 extends over 15 amino acids. Unmatched junction bases numbered 9, after V lost 2 bases and J lost 7 bases.

V and J are TRBV18 and TRBJ2-1; D is perhaps TRBD1 (6 bases). Per germline, CDR1 KGHSH and CDR2 LQKENI. This CDR3 comprises 15 residues. The V end lost 4 bases, the J end lost 6 bases, and 16 bases lay between the germline ends. CDR3 residues: CASSLTGPGSNEQFF. For the CDR3, the DNA is TGTGCCAGCTCACTAACAGGGCCCGGGTCCAATGAGCAGTTCTTC. The whole variable domain, filled in from reference TRBV18 and TRBJ2-1, reads NAGVMQNPRHLVRRRGQEARLRCSPMKGHSHVYWYRQLPEEGLKFMVYLQKENIIDESGMPKERFSAEFPKEGPSILRIQQVVRGDSAAYFCASSLTGPGSNEQFFGPGTRLTVL.

V and J are TRBV5-1 and TRBJ1-1; 9 nucleotides line up with TRBD1. Unmatched junction bases numbered 15, after V lost 1 base and J lost 5 bases. The CDR3 is made up of 18 amino acids. Germline assignment: CDR1 SGHRS and CDR2 YFSETQ. DNA of the CDR3: TGCGCCAGCAGCTTGCAAACAGGGGGCGCAGGAAGAGTAACTGAAGCTTTCTTT. Translation gives CASSLQTGGAGRVTEAFF.

The gene calls are TRBV20-1 and TRBJ2-1, with D maybe TRBD2 (5 bases). The CDR3 runs 14 residues. In germline, CDR1 is DFQATT, CDR2 SNEGSKA (reference sequence). Trimming removed 3 bases at V and 0 bases at J, with 9 bases between. The CDR3 region has the DNA TGCAGTGCTAGTGTCAGCGGCTCCTACAATGAGCAGTTCTTC. It yields the protein CSASVSGSYNEQFF.

This clone was counted at least ten times. The gene calls are TRBV9 and TRBJ2-3; D is ambiguous. The germline V gene encodes CDR1 SGDLS and CDR2 YYNGEE. V was pared by 0 bases and J by 2 bases, with 7 bases between. The CDR3 extends over 14 amino acids. The CDR3 coding sequence is TGTGCCAGCAGCGTAGGAGAGATCACAGATACGCAGTATTTT. It codes for CASSVGEITDTQYF.

The V call is TRBV13, the J call TRBJ2-2; 9 nucleotides match TRBD2. Germline V gene sequence: CDR1 PRHDT, CDR2 FYEKMQ (reference sequence). CDR3 length: 18 residues. After removal of 3 bases from V and 2 bases from J, the junction contained 10 bases not matched to a gene. CDR3 DNA: TGTGCCAGCAGCTTCAGAACCTTAGCGGGGGATAACACCGGGGAGCTGTTTTTT. This sequence encodes CASSFRTLAGDNTGELFF.

V gene TRBV4-1 combines with J gene TRBJ1-4, with TRBD1 identical over 8 bases. The J segment lost 6 bases and the V segment lost 3 bases, leaving 9 bases of the junction unmatched. CDR3 length: 16 amino acids. The germline V gene has CDR1 MGHRA and CDR2 YSYEKL. CDR3 sequence reads: CASSQGQAKGYEKLFF. In DNA form, the CDR3 reads TGCGCCAGCAGCCAGGGACAGGCCAAGGGGTATGAAAAACTGTTTTTT.

The chain recombines TRBV6-1 with TRBJ1-6; 7 positions match TRBD1. Germline assignment: CDR1 MNHNS and CDR2 SASEGT. The CDR3 is 17 residues long. V was pared by 3 bases and J by 0 bases, with 5 bases of the junction left unmatched. The CDR3 DNA reads as TGTGCCAGCAGTGATAGACAGGGTTACTCCTATAATTCACCCCTCCACTTT. This gives the protein CASSDRQGYSYNSPLHF.

The J gene is TRBJ2-5, the V gene TRBV30, with a tentative D call TRBD2 (5 bases). The CDR3 is 11 amino acids. V gave up 2 bases and J gave up 7 bases, with 8 bases separating them. The germline V gene has CDR1 GTSNPN and CDR2 SVGIG (reference sequence). The CDR3 loop is CAWSLEGTQYF. The CDR3 nucleotides read TGTGCCTGGAGTCTTGAGGGGACCCAGTACTTC.

The chain couples TRBV7-6 to TRBJ2-1; 8 nucleotides line up with TRBD2. V lost 4 bases, J lost 11 bases, and 16 bases stayed unmatched. CDR1 SGHVS and CDR2 FNYEAQ come from the germline V gene. There are 16 residues in the CDR3. The CDR3 DNA reads as TGTGCCAGCAGCTCAAACCTGCTGAGGGCGGGGGGCAAGCAGTTCTTC. It yields the protein CASSSNLLRAGGKQFF.

This clone appeared a single time. This chain uses TRBV9 with TRBJ1-1; TRBD1 aligns across 10 bases. Germline V CDR1 and CDR2: SGDLS, YYNGEE. The CDR3 consists of 15 residues. Trimming cost V 4 bases and J 6 bases; bases outside gene matches: 9. The DNA for the CDR3 is TGTGCCAGCAGCACCTTCGGGACAGGGGTTCCTGAAGCTTTCTTT. Translating it yields CASSTFGTGVPEAFF.

The chain uses TRBV5-8 and TRBJ2-5; D not certain. CDR3 length: 15 residues. Trimming took off 4 bases at V and 5 bases at J, with 18 bases between the two ends. Germline V gene sequence: CDR1 SGHTS, CDR2 YDEGEE. The CDR3 is CASSRHKNSRETQYF. DNA of the CDR3: TGTGCCAGCAGCCGCCATAAAAACAGTAGGGAGACCCAGTACTTC.

J is TRBJ2-1 and V is TRBV27; tentatively, D is TRBD2 (6 bases). Germline V gene lookup returns CDR1 MNHEY and CDR2 SMNVEV (reference sequence). V dropped 7 bases and J dropped 8 bases, with 18 bases sitting between them. The CDR3 runs to 14 residues. The CDR3 loop reads CASTPGESFHEQFF. The CDR3 bases are TGTGCCAGCACCCCGGGGGAATCCTTCCATGAGCAGTTCTTC.

The gene calls are TRBV3-1 (or the pseudogene TRBV3-2) and TRBJ1-4; D gene unclear. V was shortened by 7 bases and J by 3 bases, with 12 bases between the two germline ends. Germline CDR1 LGHDT, CDR2 YNNKEL (reference sequence). CDR3 size: 14 residues. The CDR3 nucleotides are TGTGCCAGCACCTCACAGATCCCTAATGAAAAACTGTTTTTT. It is translated as CASTSQIPNEKLFF.

The chain uses TRBV15 and TRBJ1-1; a weak D match, TRBD1 (5 bases). The CDR3 length is 12 residues. Between the trimmed V and J ends, which lost 6 bases and 11 bases, there was a span of 16 bases. Germline V gene lookup returns CDR1 LNHNV and CDR2 YYDKDF (reference sequence). CDR3 sequence (DNA): TGTGCCACCAGTAAAACAGGTTCCTTGGCTTTCTTT. This translates into CATSKTGSLAFF. The entire variable domain, with the rest obtained from reference TRBV15 and TRBJ1-1, is as follows: DAMVIQNPRYQVTQFGKPVTLSCSQTLNHNVMYWYQQKSSQAPKLLFHYYDKDFNNEADTPDNFQSRRPNTSFCFLDIRSPGLGDTAMYLCATSKTGSLAFFGQGTRLTVV.

A note on this clone: Other DNA variants within this sample encode the same CDR3. J is TRBJ1-6 and V is TRBV5-1, with D hard to call. The CDR3 length is 16 residues. Germline CDR1 and CDR2: SGHRS and YFSETQ. V lost 0 bases to trimming and J lost 0 bases, with 7 bases between them. The CDR3 reads CASSLAGSSYNSPLHF. As DNA, the CDR3 is TGCGCCAGCAGCTTGGCGGGGTCCTCCTATAATTCACCCCTCCACTTT.

This clone has only one observation. This chain links TRBV5-1 with TRBJ2-1, with TRBD1 matching over 7 bases. This CDR3 is 15 amino acids long. Germline assignment: CDR1 SGHRS and CDR2 YFSETQ. With V trimmed by 3 bases and J by 3 bases, 6 bases remained unmatched. CDR3 nucleotide sequence: TGCGCCAGCAGCTCTGGACAGGTAGACTACAATGAGCAGTTCTTC. Protein sequence: CASSSGQVDYNEQFF.

The rearrangement uses TRBV7-8 and TRBJ1-2; 7 bases fit TRBD1. Trimming took 3 bases from V and 2 from J; bases not matched to a gene: 6. CDR3 length equals 15 residues. Germline CDR1 and CDR2: SGHVS and FQNEAQ. CDR3 coding DNA: TGTGCCAGCAGCTTCGACCCGACAGGGAACTATGGCTACACCTTC. This gives the protein CASSFDPTGNYGYTF.

The chain links TRBV6-6 to TRBJ1-3; D gene unclear. This CDR3 comprises 16 residues. The V end was cut by 2 bases, the J end by 0 bases, with 11 bases between. CDR1 and CDR2 (germline): MNHNY, SVGAGI (reference sequence). The CDR3 loop reads CASSYGNSYSGNTIYF. The CDR3, as DNA: TGTGCCAGCAGTTACGGTAACAGTTACTCTGGAAACACCATATATTTT.